One sample yielded the 10 T cell receptor beta chains listed below, sequenced in a study of blood T cell repertoires in COVID-19. The table came from immunoSEQ multiplex PCR; TCRdb's copy has only in-frame clones and leaves some out. The sample records a few hundred thousand clones, 80% to 90% being singletons. Sequenced: peripheral blood. The receptors come from a man aged 50 to 60 with acute or convalescent COVID-19.

The chain combines TRBV19 with TRBJ1-2; 7 bases match TRBD1. From germline, CDR1 is LNHDA and CDR2 SQIVND (reference sequence). This CDR3 comprises 13 residues. J gave up 2 bases and V 10 bases, and 7 bases lay outside the gene matches. CDR3 sequence (DNA): TGTGCCACCCAACAGGACAGGAACTATGGCTACACCTTC. It specifies CATQQDRNYGYTF.

The chain is built from TRBV2 and TRBJ1-2; D is perhaps TRBD1 (6 bases). This CDR3 comprises 13 residues. Trimming pared 3 bases from V and 9 bases from J, leaving 14 bases between. Germline V gives CDR1 SNHLY, CDR2 FYNNEI. The chain's CDR3 is CASSDRGRSRYTF. Here the CDR3 DNA reads TGTGCCAGCAGTGACAGGGGTCGTAGTCGCTACACCTTC.

The chain uses TRBV6-2 or TRBV6-3 and TRBJ2-2; 9 bases are shared with TRBD1. Germline-derived CDR1 and CDR2 are MNHEY and SVGEGT. Trimming took 5 bases from V and 5 from J; bases not matched to a gene: 15. This CDR3 comprises 18 residues. CDR3 sequence reads: CASSKLYGTGRRTGELFF. As DNA, the CDR3 is TGTGCCAGCAGTAAATTATATGGGACAGGGCGACGGACCGGGGAGCTGTTTTTT.

The rearrangement uses TRBV2 and TRBJ1-2, with unresolved D. The V gene's germline CDR1 is SNHLY and CDR2 FYNNEI. This CDR3 comprises 14 residues. Between the trimmed V and J ends, which lost 7 bases and 4 bases, there was a span of 16 bases. CDR3 region: CASKPDSGVYGYTF. The CDR3 DNA reads TGTGCCAGCAAACCGGACTCTGGCGTCTATGGCTACACCTTC.

This chain links TRBV6-5 with TRBJ1-2; possible D gene TRBD1, 5 bases. Trimming removed 6 bases from V and 4 bases from J, with 15 bases in between. The CDR3 is made up of 14 amino acids. Germline lookup yields CDR1 MNHEY and CDR2 SVGAGI. CDR3 loop: CASSSGGVGYGYTF. The CDR3 DNA reads as TGTGCCAGCAGCTCCGGGGGGGTTGGCTATGGCTACACCTTC.

The chain carries TRBV2 and TRBJ1-5, with 7 bases fitting TRBD1. V shed 5 bases, J shed 6 bases, and the junction held 7 bases outside the gene matches. The germline V gene has CDR1 SNHLY and CDR2 FYNNEI. The CDR3 covers 14 residues. CDR3 nucleotides: TGTGCCAGCAGTCCGGACAGGTTTGTTCAGCCCCAGCATTTT. Protein: CASSPDRFVQPQHF.

This chain joins TRBV18 and TRBJ2-7, with D possibly TRBD2 on 7 matching bases. The germline V gene encodes CDR1 KGHSH and CDR2 LQKENI. This CDR3 has 15 residues. The V end was cut by 6 bases, the J end by 2 bases, with 17 bases between. As DNA, the CDR3 is TGTGCCAGCTCCCCCAGGGAAGGGGGGGCCTACGAGCAGTACTTC. Amino acid sequence: CASSPREGGAYEQYF.

The rearrangement joins TRBV30 to TRBJ1-2, with D possibly being TRBD1 (5 bases). CDR3 length: 11 residues. Trimming took 0 bases from V and 7 from J, leaving 6 bases between them. The V gene's germline CDR1 is GTSNPN and CDR2 SVGIG (reference sequence). CDR3 sequence: CAWSVGAGYTF. Written as DNA, the CDR3 is TGTGCCTGGAGTGTTGGGGCTGGCTACACCTTC.

This clone appeared a few times. V is TRBV5-4 and J is TRBJ1-1; the D is unclear. This CDR3 contains 15 residues. Trimming left V 4 bases short and J 4 bases short, with 17 bases between. Germline V gene sequence: CDR1 SGHNT, CDR2 YYREEE (reference sequence). The CDR3 protein is CASSDDGGEFTEAFF. The CDR3 nucleotides read TGTGCCAGCAGCGACGACGGAGGAGAATTCACTGAAGCTTTCTTT.

J is TRBJ2-3 and V is TRBV10-2; 7 nucleotides agree with TRBD2. V shed 4 bases and J 2 bases; nucleotides not matched to a gene: 6. From germline, CDR1 is WSHSY and CDR2 SAAADI. The CDR3 is 15 residues long. In DNA, the CDR3 is TGCGCCAGCAGTGGGAGCGGGGCACCCACAGATACGCAGTATTTT. Its protein product is CASSGSGAPTDTQYF.